This is a list of T cell receptor beta chains from one sample in a study of tumor and adjacent non-tumor tissue in lung cancer. TCRdb re-called the multiplex PCR reads through MiXCR, storing one row per CDR3 protein. The table shows some 100,000 distinct CDR3 sequences, with approximately 60% occurring only once. Input material: distant non-tumor lung tissue. Receptors originate from a man under 40 with non-small cell lung cancer. CDR3s include the opening cysteine and the closing phenylalanine or tryptophan. The order of the fields is clone size, V gene, J gene, D gene, CDR3 protein, CDR3 DNA. The D gene is left open where the match is weak. Expanded clones get a size class; other rows say once, few or many, or leave the size out.

abundance: .
v_gene: TRBV5-4
j_gene: TRBJ1-6
d_gene: .
CDR3aa: CASSRSQGGTRPPLHF
CDR3nt: TGTGCCAGCAGCCGATCCCAAGGGGGTACCAGACCACCCCTCCACTTT

abundance: many
v_gene: TRBV6-1
j_gene: TRBJ2-5
d_gene: .
CDR3aa: CASSDWRPYQETQYF
CDR3nt: TGTGCCAGCAGTGATTGGAGACCTTACCAAGAGACCCAGTACTTC

abundance: .
v_gene: TRBV20-1
j_gene: TRBJ1-1
d_gene: TRBD1
CDR3aa: CSASGWDSVNTEAFF
CDR3nt: TGTAGTGCTAGCGGTTGGGACAGCGTCAACACTGAAGCTTTCTTT

abundance: .
v_gene: TRBV20-1
j_gene: TRBJ2-7
d_gene: .
CDR3aa: CCARSESRYEQYF
CDR3nt: TGCTGTGCTAGATCGGAATCTCGGTACGAGCAGTACTTC

abundance: many
v_gene: TRBV29-1
j_gene: TRBJ2-1
d_gene: TRBD2
CDR3aa: CSVEEGSGTYNEQFF
CDR3nt: TGCAGCGTTGAAGAAGGTAGCGGGACCTACAATGAGCAGTTCTTC

abundance: .
v_gene: TRBV30
j_gene: TRBJ2-3
d_gene: TRBD2
CDR3aa: CAWIPGLVASRDTQYF
CDR3nt: TGTGCCTGGATACCCGGACTAGTGGCTAGCAGAGATACGCAGTATTTT

abundance: .
v_gene: TRBV6-1
j_gene: TRBJ1-5
d_gene: .
CDR3aa: CASSGHRQQHSNQPQHF
CDR3nt: TGTGCCAGCAGTGGACACCGACAGCAACATAGCAATCAGCCCCAGCATTTT

abundance: .
v_gene: TRBV6-5
j_gene: TRBJ2-3
d_gene: .
CDR3aa: CASSNGIRADTQYF
CDR3nt: TGTGCCAGCAGTAACGGGATTAGGGCAGATACGCAGTATTTT

abundance: .
v_gene: TRBV20-1
j_gene: TRBJ2-5
d_gene: TRBD2
CDR3aa: CSAPWGGKTQYF
CDR3nt: TGCAGTGCCCCCTGGGGGGGAAAGACCCAGTACTTC

abundance: .
v_gene: TRBV3-1
j_gene: TRBJ2-3
d_gene: TRBD2
CDR3aa: CASSPRGLAGGQGDTQYF
CDR3nt: TGTGCCAGCAGCCCCCGAGGGCTAGCGGGGGGGCAAGGAGATACGCAGTATTTT

abundance: .
v_gene: TRBV20-1
j_gene: TRBJ2-3
d_gene: .
CDR3aa: CSVEVGAVRTDTQYF
CDR3nt: TGCAGTGTTGAAGTTGGAGCCGTTCGCACAGACACGCAGTATTTT

abundance: .
v_gene: TRBV20-1
j_gene: TRBJ2-4
d_gene: TRBD2
CDR3aa: CSALGSGSSGGAMDIQYF
CDR3nt: TGCAGTGCTTTGGGTTCCGGGAGTAGCGGGGGGGCAATGGACATTCAGTACTTC

abundance: many
v_gene: TRBV29-1
j_gene: TRBJ2-1
d_gene: .
CDR3aa: CSVGRTANNEQFF
CDR3nt: TGCAGCGTTGGCCGGACTGCTAACAATGAGCAGTTCTTC

abundance: .
v_gene: TRBV4-1
j_gene: TRBJ1-2
d_gene: .
CDR3aa: CASSQAYIQNHGYTF
CDR3nt: TGCGCCAGCAGCCAAGCATACATCCAGAACCATGGCTACACCTTC

abundance: many
v_gene: TRBV12-3/TRBV12-4
j_gene: TRBJ1-4
d_gene: .
CDR3aa: CASSLGLHNEKLFF
CDR3nt: TGTGCCAGCAGCTTAGGTCTCCATAATGAAAAACTGTTTTTT

abundance: .
v_gene: TRBV11-1
j_gene: TRBJ2-4
d_gene: .
CDR3aa: CASIHSGRAIKNIQYF
CDR3nt: TGTGCCAGCATCCACTCAGGCAGGGCGATCAAAAACATTCAATACTTC

abundance: .
v_gene: TRBV11-2
j_gene: TRBJ2-7
d_gene: .
CDR3aa: CARSLAAESYEQYF
CDR3nt: TGTGCCCGCAGCTTAGCGGCGGAATCCTACGAGCAGTACTTC

abundance: many
v_gene: TRBV12-3/TRBV12-4
j_gene: TRBJ2-1
d_gene: TRBD1
CDR3aa: CASGRPGQGYNEQFF
CDR3nt: TGTGCCAGCGGACGTCCGGGACAGGGATACAATGAGCAGTTCTTC

abundance: .
v_gene: TRBV20-1
j_gene: TRBJ2-5
d_gene: .
CDR3aa: CCAVTLSMETQYF
CDR3nt: TGCTGTGCTGTGACTCTCTCGATGGAGACCCAGTACTTC

abundance: .
v_gene: TRBV29-1
j_gene: TRBJ2-7
d_gene: .
CDR3aa: CSVGGTVNIYEQYF
CDR3nt: TGCAGCGTAGGGGGGACAGTCAATATCTACGAGCAGTACTTC

abundance: .
v_gene: TRBV10-3
j_gene: TRBJ2-1
d_gene: .
CDR3aa: CAITKTGERLGKNNEQFF
CDR3nt: TGTGCCATCACTAAGACTGGAGAGAGACTAGGAAAAAACAATGAGCAGTTCTTC

abundance: .
v_gene: TRBV6-1
j_gene: TRBJ1-2
d_gene: TRBD1
CDR3aa: CASRGNRGNNYDYTF
CDR3nt: TGTGCCAGCAGAGGGAACAGGGGCAACAACTATGACTACACCTTC

abundance: few
v_gene: TRBV11-2
j_gene: TRBJ2-3
d_gene: .
CDR3aa: CASSPVSDTQYF
CDR3nt: TGTGCCAGCAGCCCAGTCTCAGATACGCAGTATTTT

abundance: .
v_gene: TRBV11-2
j_gene: TRBJ1-1
d_gene: TRBD1
CDR3aa: CASKRGHTEAFF
CDR3nt: TGTGCCAGCAAGAGGGGGCACACTGAAGCTTTCTTT

abundance: .
v_gene: TRBV12-3/TRBV12-4
j_gene: TRBJ1-2
d_gene: .
CDR3aa: CASSLGDGYIF
CDR3nt: TGTGCCAGCAGTTTAGGGGATGGCTACATTTTC

abundance: .
v_gene: TRBV11-2
j_gene: TRBJ2-1
d_gene: .
CDR3aa: CASAPERTLFGEQFF
CDR3nt: TGTGCCAGCGCTCCGGAGCGGACCCTCTTCGGTGAGCAGTTCTTC

abundance: many
v_gene: TRBV11-2
j_gene: TRBJ2-7
d_gene: TRBD1
CDR3aa: CASSPGQGVYEQYF
CDR3nt: TGTGCCAGCAGCCCGGGGCAGGGGGTCTACGAGCAGTACTTC

abundance: .
v_gene: TRBV29-1
j_gene: TRBJ2-5
d_gene: TRBD2
CDR3aa: CSVDGLAGVGWQETQYF
CDR3nt: TGCAGCGTTGATGGACTAGCGGGGGTAGGATGGCAAGAGACCCAATACTTC

abundance: few
v_gene: TRBV11-2
j_gene: TRBJ2-1
d_gene: TRBD1
CDR3aa: CGSSSPGTGRFYEQFF
CDR3nt: TGTGGCAGCAGCTCCCCCGGGACAGGGAGATTTTATGAGCAGTTCTTC

abundance: .
v_gene: TRBV20-1
j_gene: TRBJ2-7
d_gene: TRBD2
CDR3aa: CSARGGSAGFPVEQYF
CDR3nt: TGCAGTGCTAGAGGGGGGTCAGCGGGATTCCCGGTCGAGCAGTACTTC

abundance: .
v_gene: TRBV10-3
j_gene: TRBJ2-5
d_gene: .
CDR3aa: CATDMGELETQYF
CDR3nt: TGCGCCACCGACATGGGGGAGTTAGAGACCCAGTACTTC

abundance: .
v_gene: TRBV20-1
j_gene: TRBJ2-5
d_gene: .
CDR3aa: CSARETRTQYF
CDR3nt: TGCAGTGCTAGAGAAACACGAACCCAGTACTTC

abundance: .
v_gene: TRBV11-3
j_gene: TRBJ1-3
d_gene: .
CDR3aa: CASSPSTEGRENTIHF
CDR3nt: TGTGCCAGCAGCCCCTCCACAGAGGGCAGGGAAAACACCATACATTTT

abundance: few
v_gene: TRBV11-2
j_gene: TRBJ2-3
d_gene: TRBD2
CDR3aa: CAISHSGGSTDTQYF
CDR3nt: TGTGCCATCAGCCATAGCGGGGGTAGCACAGATACGCAGTATTTT

abundance: .
v_gene: TRBV11-2
j_gene: TRBJ2-7
d_gene: .
CDR3aa: CASSLPGRGGAYEQYF
CDR3nt: TGTGCCAGCAGCCTCCCCGGCAGGGGGGGTGCCTACGAGCAGTACTTC

abundance: .
v_gene: TRBV11-1
j_gene: TRBJ2-1
d_gene: .
CDR3aa: CASRLTEGSYNVQLF
CDR3nt: TGTGCCAGCAGACTAACAGAGGGTTCCTACAATGTGCAGTTATTC

abundance: .
v_gene: TRBV12-3/TRBV12-4
j_gene: TRBJ2-3
d_gene: .
CDR3aa: CAGSRRPSGGAGDTQYF
CDR3nt: TGTGCCGGCAGTCGACGACCCAGCGGAGGGGCCGGAGATACGCAGTATTTT

abundance: .
v_gene: TRBV6-1
j_gene: TRBJ2-3
d_gene: .
CDR3aa: CASRVLAGRFITDTQYF
CDR3nt: TGTGCCAGCAGAGTCCTCGCAGGGAGATTCATCACAGATACGCAGTATTTT

abundance: .
v_gene: TRBV20-1
j_gene: TRBJ2-4
d_gene: .
CDR3aa: CSARYGRGKNIQYF
CDR3nt: TGCAGTGCTAGGTACGGGCGCGGCAAAAACATTCAGTACTTC

abundance: .
v_gene: TRBV4-3
j_gene: TRBJ1-2
d_gene: .
CDR3aa: CASSRHSGALRRYGYTF
CDR3nt: TGCGCCAGCAGCCGTCATTCGGGGGCATTGCGACGCTATGGCTACACCTTC

abundance: .
v_gene: TRBV12-3/TRBV12-4
j_gene: TRBJ1-2
d_gene: TRBD1
CDR3aa: CARSWGQPGGYTF
CDR3nt: TGTGCCAGGAGTTGGGGACAGCCTGGAGGCTACACCTTC

abundance: .
v_gene: TRBV11-2
j_gene: TRBJ2-1
d_gene: TRBD2
CDR3aa: CASSLSSGIKGQFF
CDR3nt: TGTGCCAGCAGCCTGTCTAGCGGAATCAAAGGGCAGTTCTTC

abundance: .
v_gene: TRBV20-1
j_gene: TRBJ2-3
d_gene: .
CDR3aa: CSTPGLSDTQYF
CDR3nt: TGCAGTACACCGGGACTTTCAGATACGCAGTATTTT

abundance: .
v_gene: TRBV20-1
j_gene: TRBJ2-5
d_gene: TRBD2
CDR3aa: CSARVGGKTQHF
CDR3nt: TGCAGTGCTAGAGTCGGGGGGAAGACGCAGCACTTC

abundance: .
v_gene: TRBV4-1
j_gene: TRBJ2-3
d_gene: .
CDR3aa: CASRSSDYRSTDTHYF
CDR3nt: TGCGCCAGCAGGTCCAGTGACTACCGGAGCACAGATACGCATTATTTT

abundance: .
v_gene: TRBV6-4
j_gene: TRBJ2-7
d_gene: .
CDR3aa: CASSDKGPPTYEQNF
CDR3nt: TGTGCCAGCAGTGATAAGGGACCGCCAACCTACGAGCAGAACTTC

abundance: .
v_gene: TRBV24-1
j_gene: TRBJ2-1
d_gene: .
CDR3aa: CATSDFRLDNEQFF
CDR3nt: TGTGCCACCAGTGATTTTCGGCTTGACAATGAGCAGTTCTTC

abundance: .
v_gene: TRBV6-5
j_gene: TRBJ2-5
d_gene: .
CDR3aa: CASSLTGARQETQDF
CDR3nt: TGTGCCAGCAGTCTTACGGGGGCCAGACAAGAGACCCAGGACTTC

abundance: many
v_gene: TRBV4-2
j_gene: TRBJ2-2
d_gene: .
CDR3aa: CASSQVVTGELFF
CDR3nt: TGTGCCAGCAGCCAAGTAGTTACCGGGGAGCTGTTTTTT

abundance: .
v_gene: TRBV20-1
j_gene: TRBJ2-1
d_gene: TRBD2
CDR3aa: CNARWGLADTPYNVQFF
CDR3nt: TGCAATGCTAGGTGGGGACTAGCGGATACGCCCTACAATGTGCAGTTCTTC

abundance: once
v_gene: TRBV11-3
j_gene: TRBJ2-1
d_gene: .
CDR3aa: CANSPTAGNVQFF
CDR3nt: TGTGCCAACAGTCCCACAGCTGGCAATGTGCAGTTCTTC